This TCR beta chain was profiled in a study of blood T cells in healthy people across ages. Study outcomes and limitations: As naive T cell percentage varied, TCR beta diversity correlated strongly with it.

Per germline, CDR1 SGHTA and CDR2 FQGNSA. This CDR3 comprises 14 residues. The V and J ends lost 7 bases and 5 bases respectively, with 17 bases between them. The authors ran a second PCR of about 6 to 11 cycles using a sample-barcoded 5' primer and a J-beta primer mix. One entry per CDR3 protein, called by TCRdb with MiXCR from the 5' RACE reads. Of some 1,800,000 distinct CDR3 sequences in the sample, roughly two fifths were seen once. This clonotype came up a few times. What it recognizes is unknown. The chain couples TRBV7-2 to TRBJ1-1; possibly TRBD1 for D (6 bases). The sequencing input was blood. This TCR came from a human donor in good health. In DNA form, the CDR3 reads TGTGCCAGCACCCTCCTACAGGGTCAAACTGAAGCTTTCTTT. This codes for CASTLLQGQTEAFF.